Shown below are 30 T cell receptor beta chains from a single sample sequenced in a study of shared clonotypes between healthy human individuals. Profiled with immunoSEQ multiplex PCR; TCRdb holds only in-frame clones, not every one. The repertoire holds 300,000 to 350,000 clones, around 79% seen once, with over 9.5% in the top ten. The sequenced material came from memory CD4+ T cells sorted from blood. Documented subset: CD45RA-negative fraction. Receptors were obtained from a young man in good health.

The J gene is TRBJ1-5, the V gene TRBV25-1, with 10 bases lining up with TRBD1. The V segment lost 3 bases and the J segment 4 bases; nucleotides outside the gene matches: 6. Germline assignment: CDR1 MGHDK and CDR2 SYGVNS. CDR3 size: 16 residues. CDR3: CASSEATDRGNQPQHF. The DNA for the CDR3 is TGTGCCAGCAGTGAGGCGACGGACAGGGGGAATCAGCCCCAGCATTTT.

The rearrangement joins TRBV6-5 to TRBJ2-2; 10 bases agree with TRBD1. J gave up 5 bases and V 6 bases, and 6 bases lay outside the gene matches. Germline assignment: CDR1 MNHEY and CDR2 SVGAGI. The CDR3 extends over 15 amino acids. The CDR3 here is CASRKDRGDTGELFF. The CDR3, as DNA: TGTGCCAGCAGGAAGGACAGGGGGGATACCGGGGAGCTGTTTTTT.

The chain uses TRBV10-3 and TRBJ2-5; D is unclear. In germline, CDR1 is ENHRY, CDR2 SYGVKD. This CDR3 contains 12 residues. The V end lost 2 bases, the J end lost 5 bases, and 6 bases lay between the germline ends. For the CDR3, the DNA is TGTGCCATCAGTGAGGCGGCGGAGACCCAGTACTTC. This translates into CAISEAAETQYF.

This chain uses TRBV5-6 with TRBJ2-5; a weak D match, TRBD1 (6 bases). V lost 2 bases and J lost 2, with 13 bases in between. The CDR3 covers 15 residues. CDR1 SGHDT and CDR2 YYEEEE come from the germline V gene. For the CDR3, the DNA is TGTGCCAGCAGCTTCCGACAGGCAAGGCAAGAGACCCAGTACTTC. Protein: CASSFRQARQETQYF.

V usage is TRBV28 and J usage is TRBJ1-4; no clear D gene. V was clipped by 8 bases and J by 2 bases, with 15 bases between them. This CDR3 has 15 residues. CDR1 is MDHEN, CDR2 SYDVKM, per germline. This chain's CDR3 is CASGPPGRTNEKLFF. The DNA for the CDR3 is TGTGCCAGCGGTCCCCCGGGCCGTACTAATGAAAAACTGTTTTTT.

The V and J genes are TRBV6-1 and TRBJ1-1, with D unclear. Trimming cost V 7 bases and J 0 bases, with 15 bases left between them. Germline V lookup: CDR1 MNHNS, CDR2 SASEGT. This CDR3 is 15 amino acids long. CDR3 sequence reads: CASTQGQAVNTEAFF. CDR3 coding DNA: TGTGCCAGCACTCAAGGCCAAGCTGTGAACACTGAAGCTTTCTTT.

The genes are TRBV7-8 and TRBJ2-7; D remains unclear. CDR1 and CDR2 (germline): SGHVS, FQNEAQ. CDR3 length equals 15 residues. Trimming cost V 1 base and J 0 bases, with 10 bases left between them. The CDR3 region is CASSLEAASSYEQYF. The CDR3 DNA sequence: TGTGCCAGCAGCTTAGAGGCGGCCAGCTCCTACGAGCAGTACTTC. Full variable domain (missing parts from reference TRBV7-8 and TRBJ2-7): GAGVSQSPRYKVAKRGQDVALRCDPISGHVSLFWYQQALGQGPEFLTYFQNEAQLDKSGLPSDRFFAERPEGSVSTLKIQRTQQEDSAVYLCASSLEAASSYEQYFGPGTRLTVT.

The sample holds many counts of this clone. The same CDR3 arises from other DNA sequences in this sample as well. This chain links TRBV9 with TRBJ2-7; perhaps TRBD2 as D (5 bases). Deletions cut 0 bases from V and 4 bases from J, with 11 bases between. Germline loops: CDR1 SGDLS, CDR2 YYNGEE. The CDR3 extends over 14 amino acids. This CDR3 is CASSVGAEPYEQYF. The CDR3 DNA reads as TGTGCCAGCAGCGTAGGAGCGGAGCCTTACGAGCAGTACTTC.

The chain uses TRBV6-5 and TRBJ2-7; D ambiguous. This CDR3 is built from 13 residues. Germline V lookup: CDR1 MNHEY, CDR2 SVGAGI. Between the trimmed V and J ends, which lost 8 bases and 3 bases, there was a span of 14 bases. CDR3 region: CASSRGRFYEQYF. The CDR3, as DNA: TGTGCCAGCTCCCGAGGCAGGTTCTACGAGCAGTACTTC.

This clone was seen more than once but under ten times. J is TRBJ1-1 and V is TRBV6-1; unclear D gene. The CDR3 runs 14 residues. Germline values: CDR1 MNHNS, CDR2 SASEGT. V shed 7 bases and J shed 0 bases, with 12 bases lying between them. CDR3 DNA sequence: TGTGCCAGCAACCGCGGACTCCTGAACACTGAAGCTTTCTTT. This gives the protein CASNRGLLNTEAFF.

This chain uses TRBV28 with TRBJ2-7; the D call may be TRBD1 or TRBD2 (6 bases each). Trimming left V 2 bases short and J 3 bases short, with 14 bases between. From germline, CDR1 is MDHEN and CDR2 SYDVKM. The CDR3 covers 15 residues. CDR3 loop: CASSLRQGRNYEQYF. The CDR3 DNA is TGTGCCAGCAGTTTAAGGCAGGGGAGGAACTACGAGCAGTACTTC. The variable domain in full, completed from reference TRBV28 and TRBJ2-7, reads DVKVTQSSRYLVKRTGEKVFLECVQDMDHENMFWYRQDPGLGLRLIYFSYDVKMKEKGDIPEGYSVSREKKERFSLILESASTNQTSMYLCASSLRQGRNYEQYFGPGTRLTVT.

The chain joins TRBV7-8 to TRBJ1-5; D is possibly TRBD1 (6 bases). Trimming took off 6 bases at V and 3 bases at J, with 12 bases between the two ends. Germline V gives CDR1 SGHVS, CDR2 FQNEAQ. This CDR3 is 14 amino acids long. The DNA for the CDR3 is TGTGCCAGCAGTCAGGACAGTAACAATCAGCCCCAGCATTTT. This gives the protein CASSQDSNNQPQHF.

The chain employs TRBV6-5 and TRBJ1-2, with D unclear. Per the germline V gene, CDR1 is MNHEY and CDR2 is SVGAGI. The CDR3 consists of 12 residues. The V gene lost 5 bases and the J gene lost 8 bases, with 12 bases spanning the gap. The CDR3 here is CASSEAVEGYTF. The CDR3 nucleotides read TGTGCCAGCAGTGAAGCCGTAGAAGGCTACACCTTC.

The CDR3 DNA reads as TGTGCCAGCTCTCAGCTAGCGGGGGAGCAGTTCTTC. It encodes CASSQLAGEQFF. The gene calls are TRBV18 and TRBJ2-1, with TRBD2 matching 9 bases. Trimming took 6 bases from V and 10 from J; bases not matched to a gene: 4. The length of the CDR3 is 12 residues. Germline CDR1 is KGHSH and CDR2 is LQKENI.

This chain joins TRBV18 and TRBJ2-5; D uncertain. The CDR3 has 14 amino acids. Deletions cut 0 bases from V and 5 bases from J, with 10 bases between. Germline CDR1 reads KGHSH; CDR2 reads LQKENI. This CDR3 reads CASSPPSLSETQYF. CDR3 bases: TGTGCCAGCTCACCACCTTCGTTGTCGGAGACCCAGTACTTC.

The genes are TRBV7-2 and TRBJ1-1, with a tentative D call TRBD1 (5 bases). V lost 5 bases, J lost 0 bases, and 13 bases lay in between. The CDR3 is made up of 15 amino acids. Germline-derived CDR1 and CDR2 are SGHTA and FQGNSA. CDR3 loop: CASSLGGTVNTEAFF. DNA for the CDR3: TGTGCCAGCAGCCTAGGAGGGACGGTGAACACTGAAGCTTTCTTT. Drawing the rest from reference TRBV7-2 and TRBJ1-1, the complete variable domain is GAGVSQSPSNKVTEKGKDVELRCDPISGHTALYWYRQSLGQGLEFLIYFQGNSAPDKSGLPSDRFSAERTGGSVSTLTIQRTQQEDSAVYLCASSLGGTVNTEAFFGQGTRLTVV.

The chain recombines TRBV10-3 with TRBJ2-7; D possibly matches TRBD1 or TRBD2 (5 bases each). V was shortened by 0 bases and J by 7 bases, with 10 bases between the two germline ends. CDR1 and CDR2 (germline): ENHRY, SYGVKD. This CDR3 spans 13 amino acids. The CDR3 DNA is TGTGCCATCAGTGAGTCTCAGGGACGGGAGCAGTACTTC. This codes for CAISESQGREQYF.

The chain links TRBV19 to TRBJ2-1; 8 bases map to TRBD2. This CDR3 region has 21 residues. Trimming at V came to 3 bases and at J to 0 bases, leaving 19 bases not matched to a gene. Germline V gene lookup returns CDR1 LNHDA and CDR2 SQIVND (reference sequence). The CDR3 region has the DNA TGTGCCAGTAGTATTATTGTCGGCGGGAGGACGTCATACTTCTCCTACAATGAGCAGTTCTTC. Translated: CASSIIVGGRTSYFSYNEQFF.

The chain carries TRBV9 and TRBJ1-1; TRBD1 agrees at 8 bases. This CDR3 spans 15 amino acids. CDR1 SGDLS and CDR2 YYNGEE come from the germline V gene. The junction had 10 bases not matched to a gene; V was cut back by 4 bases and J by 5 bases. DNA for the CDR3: TGTGCCAGCAGCAAAGGGGACAGGCGAGGGACTGAAGCTTTCTTT. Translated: CASSKGDRRGTEAFF.

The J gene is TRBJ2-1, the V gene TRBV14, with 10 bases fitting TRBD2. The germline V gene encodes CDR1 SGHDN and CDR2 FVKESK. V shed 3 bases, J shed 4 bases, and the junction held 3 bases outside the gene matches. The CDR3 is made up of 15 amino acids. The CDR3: CASSHGLAAYNEQFF. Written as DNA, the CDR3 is TGTGCCAGCAGCCATGGACTAGCGGCGTACAATGAGCAGTTCTTC.

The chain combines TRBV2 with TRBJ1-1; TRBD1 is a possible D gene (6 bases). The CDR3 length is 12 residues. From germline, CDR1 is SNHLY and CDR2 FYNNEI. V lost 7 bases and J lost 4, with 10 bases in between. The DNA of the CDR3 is TGTGCCAGCACAGGGGACTCCACTGAAGCTTTCTTT. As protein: CASTGDSTEAFF. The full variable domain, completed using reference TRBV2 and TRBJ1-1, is EPEVTQTPSHQVTQMGQEVILRCVPISNHLYFYWYRQILGQKVEFLVSFYNNEISEKSEIFDDQFSVERPDGSNFTLKIRSTKLEDSAMYFCASTGDSTEAFFGQGTRLTVV.

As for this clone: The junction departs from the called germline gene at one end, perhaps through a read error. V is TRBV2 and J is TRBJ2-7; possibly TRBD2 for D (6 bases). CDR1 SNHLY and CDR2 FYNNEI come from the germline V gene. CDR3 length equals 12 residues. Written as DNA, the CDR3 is TGTGCCAGCAGTGAAGCGCTCACGGGAGCTCACTTC. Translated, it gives CASSEALTGAHF.

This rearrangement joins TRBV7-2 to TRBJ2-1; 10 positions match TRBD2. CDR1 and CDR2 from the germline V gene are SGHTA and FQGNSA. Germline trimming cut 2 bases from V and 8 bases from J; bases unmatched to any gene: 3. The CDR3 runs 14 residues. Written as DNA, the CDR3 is TGTGCCAGCAGCTTAACTAGCGGGAACTATGAGCAGTTCTTC. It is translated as CASSLTSGNYEQFF.

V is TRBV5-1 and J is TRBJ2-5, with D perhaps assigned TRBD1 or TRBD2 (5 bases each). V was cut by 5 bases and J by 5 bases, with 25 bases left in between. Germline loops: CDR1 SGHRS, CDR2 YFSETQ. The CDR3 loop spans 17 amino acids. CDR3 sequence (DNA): TGCGCCAGCAGAGTGTCCGGGACCCCACGGCGTGCGGAGACCCAGTACTTC. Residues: CASRVSGTPRRAETQYF.

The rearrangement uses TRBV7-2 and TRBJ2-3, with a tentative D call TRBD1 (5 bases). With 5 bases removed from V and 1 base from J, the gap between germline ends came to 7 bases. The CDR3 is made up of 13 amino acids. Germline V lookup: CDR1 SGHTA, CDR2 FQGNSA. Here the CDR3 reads CASSVRGTDTQYF. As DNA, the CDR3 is TGTGCCAGCAGCGTCAGGGGCACAGATACGCAGTATTTT. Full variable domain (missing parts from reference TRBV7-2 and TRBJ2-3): GAGVSQSPSNKVTEKGKDVELRCDPISGHTALYWYRQSLGQGLEFLIYFQGNSAPDKSGLPSDRFSAERTGGSVSTLTIQRTQQEDSAVYLCASSVRGTDTQYFGPGTRLTVL.

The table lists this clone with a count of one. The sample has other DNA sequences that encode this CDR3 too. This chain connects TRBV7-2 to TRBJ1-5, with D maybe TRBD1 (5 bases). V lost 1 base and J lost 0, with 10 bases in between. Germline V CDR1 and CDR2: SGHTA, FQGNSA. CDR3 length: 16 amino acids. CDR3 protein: CASSLGAGNSNQPQHF. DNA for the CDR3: TGTGCCAGCAGCTTAGGCGCAGGGAATAGCAATCAGCCCCAGCATTTT.

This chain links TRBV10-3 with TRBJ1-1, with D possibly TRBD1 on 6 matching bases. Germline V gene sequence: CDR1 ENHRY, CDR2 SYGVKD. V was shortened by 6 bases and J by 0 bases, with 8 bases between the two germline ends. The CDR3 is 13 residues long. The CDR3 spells CAISRDMNTEAFF. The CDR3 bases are TGTGCCATCAGCAGGGACATGAACACTGAAGCTTTCTTT.

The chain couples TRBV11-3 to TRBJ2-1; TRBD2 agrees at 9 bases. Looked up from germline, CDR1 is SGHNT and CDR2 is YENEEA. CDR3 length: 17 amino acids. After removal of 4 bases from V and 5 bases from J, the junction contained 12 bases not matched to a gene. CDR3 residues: CASSSDRIAGVHNEQFF. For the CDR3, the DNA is TGTGCCAGCAGCTCGGATAGAATAGCGGGAGTCCACAATGAGCAGTTCTTC.

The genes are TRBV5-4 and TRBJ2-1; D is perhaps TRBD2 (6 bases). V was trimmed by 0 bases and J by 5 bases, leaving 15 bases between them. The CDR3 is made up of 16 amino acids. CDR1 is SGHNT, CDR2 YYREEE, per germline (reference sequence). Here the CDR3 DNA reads TGTGCCAGCAGCTTGGTGGTTAGCGGCTATCACAATGAGCAGTTCTTC. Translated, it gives CASSLVVSGYHNEQFF.

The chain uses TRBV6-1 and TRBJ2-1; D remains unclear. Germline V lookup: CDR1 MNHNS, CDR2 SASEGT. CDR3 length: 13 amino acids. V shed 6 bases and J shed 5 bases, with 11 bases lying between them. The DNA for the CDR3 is TGTGCCAGCAGGGACCAAGGGAACAATGAGCAGTTCTTC. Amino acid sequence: CASRDQGNNEQFF.